This entry lists 9 T cell receptor beta chains sequenced from one sample in a study of control samples from healthy donors and cancer patients (dated by TCRdb to 2020 to 2022). Preparation of the library involved the immunoSEQ multiplex PCR assay. TCRdb obtained this table from immuneACCESS and retained in-frame rearrangements with V and J assigned. These tables miss some clones; where compared with another copy, unresolved V genes account for less than half of the shortfall, and the remainder is unexplained. This sample holds around 130,000 clones; around 92% were observed only once. Jointly, the top ten make up approximately 8% of the sample. The sequenced sample was PBMCs. Receptor source: a man over 45 with head and neck cancer.

This sequence joins TRBV4-2 and TRBJ2-5; TRBD2 agrees at 8 bases. Per germline, CDR1 LGHNA and CDR2 YNFKEQ. The CDR3 is 18 residues long. Trimming removed 5 bases from V and 3 bases from J; junction bases left unmatched: 17. Here the CDR3 DNA reads TGTGCCAGCAGCACCCTAGCGGGCTCGGGGGGACTGGAAGAGACCCAGTACTTC. Its protein product is CASSTLAGSGGLEETQYF.

The CDR3, as DNA: TGTGCCAGCAGCGTTCGTTTAGCCATGGGGGACGAGCAGTACTTC. Translation gives CASSVRLAMGDEQYF. The chain combines TRBV7-2 with TRBJ2-7, with D perhaps assigned TRBD1 or TRBD2 (5 bases each). This CDR3 region has 15 residues. CDR1 and CDR2 (germline): SGHTA, FQGNSA. V was trimmed by 5 bases and J by 5 bases, leaving 19 bases between them.

This clone was counted only a few times. The CDR3 nucleotides are TGCGCCAGCACAAGGGGGGTTGTGGGACAGCCCCAGCATTTT. Translated, it gives CASTRGVVGQPQHF. The V call is TRBV10-1, the J call TRBJ1-5; perhaps TRBD1 as D (6 bases). V lost 7 bases, J lost 7 bases, and 17 bases lay in between. The germline gives CDR1 WNHNN, CDR2 SYGVQD (reference sequence). CDR3 length: 14 amino acids.

This chain uses TRBV6-1 with TRBJ1-6; D is undetermined. With 1 base removed from V and 8 bases from J, the gap between germline ends came to 21 bases. Germline CDR1 and CDR2: MNHNS and SASEGT. This CDR3 region has 18 residues. The CDR3 sequence: CASSEGLNMFPVDSPLHF. For the CDR3, the DNA is TGTGCCAGCAGTGAAGGGCTCAATATGTTCCCTGTCGATTCACCCCTCCACTTT.

J is TRBJ1-1 and V is TRBV10-1, with unresolved D. The CDR3 sequence is 13 residues long. Trimming removed 3 bases at V and 7 bases at J, with 12 bases between. Per the germline V gene, CDR1 is WNHNN and CDR2 is SYGVQD (reference sequence). DNA for the CDR3: TGCGCCAGCAGTGAATATATTACGGGTGAAGCTTTCTTT. Its translation: CASSEYITGEAFF.

This chain joins TRBV4-2 and TRBJ1-1; D unresolved. This CDR3 contains 16 residues. The germline V gene has CDR1 LGHNA and CDR2 YNFKEQ. V gave up 4 bases and J gave up 0 bases, with 15 bases separating them. The CDR3 region has the DNA TGTGCCAGCAGCCCTAATCCCCTTACACTGAACACTGAAGCTTTCTTT. It encodes CASSPNPLTLNTEAFF.

This sequence joins TRBV30 and TRBJ2-5; the D is unclear. Trimming left V 3 bases short and J 5 bases short, with 16 bases between. This CDR3 contains 14 residues. Germline V CDR1 and CDR2: GTSNPN, SVGIG (reference sequence). The CDR3 sequence: CAWSNPRLGETQYF. CDR3 nucleotide sequence: TGTGCCTGGAGCAATCCCAGGTTGGGGGAGACCCAGTACTTC.

In DNA form, the CDR3 reads TGTGCCAGCAGCTTAGGGTTAGAGGGCGGCTATGGCTACACCTTC. Translating gives CASSLGLEGGYGYTF. V gene TRBV11-2 combines with J gene TRBJ1-2; unclear D gene. Germline assignment: CDR1 SGHAT and CDR2 FQNNGV. V lost 1 base and J lost 4, with 13 bases in between. There are 15 residues in the CDR3. The full variable domain, rest sourced from reference TRBV11-2 and TRBJ1-2, is EAGVAQSPRYKIIEKRQSVAFWCNPISGHATLYWYQQILGQGPKLLIQFQNNGVVDDSQLPKDRFSAERLKGVDSTLKIQPAKLEDSAVYLCASSLGLEGGYGYTFGSGTRLTVV.

The V gene is TRBV11-2, the J gene TRBJ2-1; D remains unclear. V was clipped by 4 bases and J by 0 bases, with 4 bases between them. Per the germline V gene, CDR1 is SGHAT and CDR2 is FQNNGV. This CDR3 is 13 amino acids long. The CDR3 here is CASSSDSYNEQFF. Written as DNA, the CDR3 is TGTGCCAGCAGCTCAGACTCCTACAATGAGCAGTTCTTC.